This TCR beta chain was sequenced for a study of OX40 agonist ivuxolimab in advanced cancers. In the study overall: Three patients, one with hepatocellular carcinoma and two with cutaneous melanoma, achieved partial responses. Findings and limits, study-wide: The study found that CD8+ T cells averaged more expanded clones than CD4+.

Sequencing was performed with immunoSEQ multiplex PCR; in TCRdb, only in-frame clones are kept and a portion is missing. Altogether 50,000 or so clones are present, around 88% being singletons, with the ten largest covering around a third. The length of the CDR3 is 15 residues. Trimming cost V 7 bases and J 2 bases, with 16 bases left between them. From germline, CDR1 is MNHEY and CDR2 SVGAGI. This clone was seen more than once but under ten times. The antigen is unknown. The chain links TRBV6-5 to TRBJ2-3; a possible D gene is TRBD2 (6 bases). The receptor was derived from an adult with an advanced solid tumor such as melanoma, head and neck, liver or kidney cancer. This sample comprised CD4+ or CD8+ T cells sorted from blood, obtained in a trial of the OX40 agonist ivuxolimab. The chain's CDR3 is CASTLRDLNTDTQYF. For the CDR3, the DNA is TGTGCCAGCACCCTTAGGGACTTAAACACAGATACGCAGTATTTT.